The 6 T cell receptor beta chains below were found in one sample sequenced in a study of blood T cell repertoires in COVID-19. Sequenced by immunoSEQ multiplex PCR; TCRdb stores in-frame clones only, minus some. The table has 200,000 to 250,000 clones, around nine tenths seen once. The sequencing sample was made of PBMCs or T cells enriched from blood (not recorded which). Every receptor here comes from a woman between 50 and 59 years old with acute COVID-19.

This clone showed up just a few times. The rearrangement uses TRBV15 and TRBJ1-3; no definite D call. The germline V gene encodes CDR1 LNHNV and CDR2 YYDKDF (reference sequence). Trimming took off 8 bases at V and 6 bases at J, with 8 bases between the two ends. CDR3 length: 11 residues. This chain's CDR3 is CATGRANTIYF. The CDR3 DNA sequence: TGTGCCACCGGGCGGGCAAACACCATATATTTT.

The chain combines TRBV4-1 with TRBJ2-3; the match to TRBD1 covers 7 bases. Trimming removed 4 bases from V and 6 bases from J; junction bases left unmatched: 4. Germline-derived CDR1 and CDR2 are MGHRA and YSYEKL. This CDR3 comprises 13 residues. DNA for the CDR3: TGCGCCAGCAGCCGCACGACAGGGGATACGCAGTATTTT. Encoded protein: CASSRTTGDTQYF.

This chain joins TRBV2 and TRBJ2-5; unclear D gene. With 6 bases removed from V and 0 bases from J, the gap between germline ends came to 8 bases. Germline loops: CDR1 SNHLY, CDR2 FYNNEI. The CDR3 sequence is 13 residues long. The CDR3 loop is CASSTRYQETQYF. CDR3 nucleotide sequence: TGTGCCAGCAGCACCCGGTACCAAGAGACCCAGTACTTC.

The V and J genes are TRBV4-3 and TRBJ2-3; 10 bases match TRBD2. V trimming: 3 bases; J trimming: 5 bases; junction bases outside the gene matches: 5. This CDR3 has 15 amino acids. The V gene's germline CDR1 is LGHNA and CDR2 YSLEER. The CDR3 bases are TGCGCCAGCAGCCACCAGCGGGAGGGACAAGATACGCAGTATTTT. It is translated as CASSHQREGQDTQYF.

This chain links TRBV18 with TRBJ1-2, with D possibly being TRBD1 (6 bases). V was pared by 2 bases and J by 7 bases, with 20 bases between. The CDR3 is made up of 16 amino acids. The germline gives CDR1 KGHSH, CDR2 LQKENI. CDR3 residues: CASSPVEGQLRSGYTF. CDR3 DNA: TGTGCCAGCTCACCAGTGGAAGGACAGCTCCGTTCTGGCTACACCTTC. The whole variable domain, filled in from reference TRBV18 and TRBJ1-2, reads NAGVMQNPRHLVRRRGQEARLRCSPMKGHSHVYWYRQLPEEGLKFMVYLQKENIIDESGMPKERFSAEFPKEGPSILRIQQVVRGDSAAYFCASSPVEGQLRSGYTFGSGTRLTVV.

This clone is a singleton in its sample. This chain connects TRBV20-1 to TRBJ2-3; a possible D gene is TRBD2 (6 bases). V was cut by 3 bases and J by 8 bases, with 9 bases left in between. The CDR3 has 11 residues. From germline, CDR1 is DFQATT and CDR2 SNEGSKA (reference sequence). Here the CDR3 DNA reads TGCAGTGCTAGTTCAGCGGGTACGCAGTATTTT. Residues: CSASSAGTQYF.